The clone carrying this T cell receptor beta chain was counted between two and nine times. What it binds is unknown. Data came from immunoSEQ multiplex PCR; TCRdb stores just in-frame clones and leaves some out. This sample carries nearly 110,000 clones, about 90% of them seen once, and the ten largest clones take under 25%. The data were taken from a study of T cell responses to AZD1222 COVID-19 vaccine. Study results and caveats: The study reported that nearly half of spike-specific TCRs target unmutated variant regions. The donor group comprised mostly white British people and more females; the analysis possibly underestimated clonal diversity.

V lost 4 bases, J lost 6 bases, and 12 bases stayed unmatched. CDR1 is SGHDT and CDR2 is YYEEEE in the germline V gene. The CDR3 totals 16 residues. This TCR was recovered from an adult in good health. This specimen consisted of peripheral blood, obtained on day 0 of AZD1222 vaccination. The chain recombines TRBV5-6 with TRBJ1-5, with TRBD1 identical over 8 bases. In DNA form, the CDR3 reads TGTGCCAGCAGCGGGGGGACAGGCTCCGCGGTTCAGCCCCAGCATTTT. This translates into CASSGGTGSAVQPQHF.